This T cell receptor (beta chain) was sequenced during a study of control samples from healthy donors and cancer patients. The method was immunoSEQ multiplex PCR; TCRdb's version includes in-frame clones alone and lacks a portion of them. There are over 80,000 clones in the sample; around 92% occur only once, and less than 20% lies in the top ten. The J segment lost 2 bases and the V segment lost 1 base, leaving 0 bases of the junction unmatched. Germline assignment: CDR1 LNHDA and CDR2 SQIVND (reference sequence). The CDR3 contains 14 residues. The source is a man aged 25-45 years in good health. Sequencing was carried out using blood. The rearrangement uses TRBV19 and TRBJ1-2; TRBD1 matches 8 bases. CDR3 protein: CASSIAGGNYGYTF. DNA for the CDR3: TGTGCCAGTAGTATAGCAGGGGGCAACTATGGCTACACCTTC.